What follows describes a single T cell receptor beta chain. This clone is regarded as large (0.1 to 1%). Its antigen remains unidentified. Base qualities are not at hand, and no much larger clone is one base apart. This specimen comes from a study of IL-17A CD8 T cells in psoriatic arthritis synovium. Notes on the research overall: The goal of the study was to characterize the phenotype, molecular profile and function of synovial IL-17A+CD8+ T cells in the pathogenesis of psoriatic arthritis.

After DNA extraction (Qiagen), TCRbeta V-D-J rearrangements were amplified in a bias-controlled manner and then sequenced at high throughput (immunoSEQ; Adaptive Biotech). The source study handled its data this way. Productive sequences were analyzed at sequence level using the immunoSEQ Analyzer platform. Clonality was computed as 1 minus Pielou's evenness, ranging from 0 (highly polyclonal) to 1 (monoclonal). How much repertoires overlapped between subsets was quantified with the Morisita index, which goes from 0 (no similarity) to 1 (complete similarity). The table comes from immuneACCESS by way of TCRdb, which keeps in-frame sequences with V and J called. Part of the clones is missing from these tables; in studies checked, under half for an unresolved V gene and the rest for unknown reasons. V and J calls and clone size are those listed in that table; D and trimming were worked out from the DNA. Recorded for this sample are 2,000 to 3,000 clones; about 70% of them occurred a single time. 13% to 15% of the sample belongs to the ten largest clones.

Synovial fluid effusions were aspirated from actively inflamed joints of psoriatic arthritis patients. Memory CD8+ T cells in synovial fluid were sorted patient by patient into Tc17 (IL-17A+) cells, bulk memory cells and Tc1 (IL-17A-IFNgamma+) cells in order to compare their TCR repertoires. Psoriatic arthritis patients met the Classification of Psoriatic Arthritis Study Group (CASPAR) criteria. Bulk memory CD8+ T cells were sorted as CD45RA-CD27+/- plus CD45RA+CD27- cells. A few patients with psoriatic arthritis provided sorted synovial fluid CD8+ T cell subsets that underwent TCRbeta sequencing. Before use, synovial fluid mononuclear cells were separated with Lymphoprep and cryopreserved in liquid nitrogen. About 50% fetal calf serum and around 9.1% dimethyl sulfoxide were contained in the cryopreservation medium. General findings and caveats noted by the study authors: Some individual clones occupied over 4% of the repertoire, though most synovial CD8+ subsets remained polyclonal. Cells came from synovial fluid rather than synovial tissue, since no psoriatic arthritis synovial tissue samples were available. Only a few patients were included in the TCR sequencing, a limited sample size that the authors acknowledged.

This TCR came from a human donor with psoriatic arthritis. Sample: memory CD8+ T cells from synovial fluid. The cell subset or site tag for this specimen amounts to: bulk memory CD8+ T cells (CD45RA-CD27+/- and CD45RA+CD27-).

The CDR3 protein: CASSPEGATEAFF. The DNA sequence is TGTGCCAGCAGCCCGGAGGGGGCCACTGAAGCTTTCTTT. The chain is encoded by TRBV9 joined to TRBJ1-1, with 7 bases matching TRBD1. The germline V and J ends show losses of 4 bases and 4 bases respectively, and no gene match explains 4 bases of the junction. Including cysteine and phenylalanine, the CDR3 has 13 amino acids. The only DNA kept is the CDR3, 39 bases in frame from the first base. From the germline V gene, CDR1 is SGDLS and CDR2 is YYNGEE.